One and the same sample provided the 13 T cell receptor beta chains below, sequenced in a study of CD8 T cells in Susac syndrome (dated by TCRdb to about 2019). Library preparation used the immunoSEQ multiplex PCR assay. RNA was extracted using the RNeasy kit, and about 0.5 to 1 microgram was reverse transcribed with random hexamers. TCRdb reanalyzed the raw reads on its own, using fastp at Q25 for trimming and MiXCR for clone calling, and kept in-frame beta chains. Rows with one shared CDR3 protein collapse into an entry with the most common genes and DNA. This sample is represented by some 120,000 distinct CDR3 sequences; 90% to 95% of them were singletons. The ten largest clonotypes hold approximately 0.089% of the sample. Material: CD4+ T cells from PBMCs. These receptors all come from a human donor in good health.

This clonotype has only one observation. The J gene is TRBJ2-7, the V gene TRBV4-3; 7 nucleotides match TRBD2. The CDR3 has 19 residues. Trimming at V came to 0 bases and at J to 4 bases, leaving 18 bases not matched to a gene. Germline V lookup: CDR1 LGHNA, CDR2 YSLEER. CDR3 sequence (DNA): TGCGCCAGCAGCCAAGAGGCCCCCTCTTGGGAGGGAAATTGGTACGAGCAGTACTTC. Its translation: CASSQEAPSWEGNWYEQYF.

The V call is TRBV12-3 or TRBV12-4, the J call TRBJ2-1; 9 bases map to TRBD2. This CDR3 has 14 residues. V shed 1 base, J shed 7 bases, and the junction held 2 bases outside the gene matches. Here the CDR3 DNA reads TGTGCCAGCAGTTTAGTTAGCGGGAGTAATGAGCAGTTCTTC. Protein: CASSLVSGSNEQFF.

This clonotype showed up just a few times. V is TRBV6-6 and J is TRBJ1-5, with D hard to call. The CDR3 extends over 9 amino acids. The germline V gene has CDR1 MNHNY and CDR2 SVGAGI (reference sequence). V lost 6 bases and J 9 bases, leaving 3 bases between the germline ends. The CDR3 sequence: CASSPPQHF. The DNA for the CDR3 is TGTGCCAGCAGCCCGCCCCAGCATTTT.

This chain links TRBV7-9 with TRBJ2-5, with D uncertain. The CDR3 loop spans 16 amino acids. The germline V and J ends were trimmed by 6 bases and 7 bases, with 24 bases remaining between them. Looked up from germline, CDR1 is SEHNR and CDR2 is FQNEAQ (reference sequence). CDR3 DNA: TGTGCCAGCAGTTTCGACCGGGCCCAATACTCCGGGACCCAGTACTTC. Translation gives CASSFDRAQYSGTQYF.

The V and J genes are TRBV24-1 and TRBJ1-1; 8 bases agree with TRBD1. The CDR3 runs to 13 residues. The V segment lost 3 bases and the J segment 7 bases; nucleotides outside the gene matches: 3. Germline CDR1 and CDR2: KGHDR and SFDVKD. This chain's CDR3 is CATSDADRVEAFF. The CDR3 bases are TGTGCCACCAGTGATGCGGACAGGGTTGAAGCTTTCTTT.

V usage is TRBV7-9 and J usage is TRBJ2-2, with 9 positions matching TRBD1. CDR1 SEHNR and CDR2 FQNEAQ come from the germline V gene (reference sequence). CDR3 length: 15 residues. V lost 6 bases and J lost 2; bases outside the gene matches: 4. Here the CDR3 DNA reads TGTGCCAGCAGAGGACAGGGGATAAACACCGGGGAGCTGTTTTTT. It codes for CASRGQGINTGELFF.

The gene calls are TRBV9 and TRBJ2-3; a possible D gene is TRBD2 (6 bases). There are 16 residues in the CDR3. V was cut by 3 bases and J by 0 bases, with 14 bases left in between. From germline, CDR1 is SGDLS and CDR2 YYNGEE. The CDR3 DNA is TGTGCCAGCAGCGCACTAGCACGCACTAGCACAGATACGCAGTATTTT. Translated: CASSALARTSTDTQYF.

The CDR3 here is CASSLVPLGRGNQPQHF. The DNA of the CDR3 is TGCGCCAGCAGCTTGGTTCCCCTTGGGAGGGGCAATCAGCCCCAGCATTTT. The rearrangement uses TRBV5-1 and TRBJ1-5; D is ambiguous. Germline-derived CDR1 and CDR2 are SGHRS and YFSETQ. The length of the CDR3 is 17 residues. Deletions cut 0 bases from V and 2 bases from J, with 15 bases between.

The chain uses TRBV29-1 and TRBJ1-1; D gene unclear. Germline CDR1 and CDR2: SQVTM and ANQGSEA. The CDR3 loop spans 12 amino acids. Deletions cut 7 bases from V and 3 bases from J, with 12 bases between. The DNA of the CDR3 is TGCAGCGGGACCCTCAGATACACTGAAGCTTTCTTT. Translated: CSGTLRYTEAFF. Filled out from reference TRBV29-1 and TRBJ1-1, the complete variable domain reads SAVISQKPSRDICQRGTSLTIQCQVDSQVTMMFWYRQQPGQSLTLIATANQGSEATYESGFVIDKFPISRPNLTFSTLTVSNMSPEDSSIYLCSGTLRYTEAFFGQGTRLTVV.

The genes are TRBV3-1 and TRBJ2-5, with D unclear. The germline V gene encodes CDR1 LGHDT and CDR2 YNNKEL (reference sequence). The V gene lost 1 base and the J gene lost 1 base, with 10 bases spanning the gap. The CDR3 spans 15 residues. The CDR3 nucleotides are TGTGCCAGCAGCCAAGCGAAGAGCCCCCAAGAGACCCAGTACTTC. Its protein product is CASSQAKSPQETQYF.

The V and J genes are TRBV20-1 and TRBJ1-1, with D possibly TRBD1 on 5 matching bases. V gave up 5 bases and J gave up 1 base, with 14 bases separating them. Germline V gene lookup returns CDR1 DFQATT and CDR2 SNEGSKA (reference sequence). CDR3 size: 14 residues. For the CDR3, the DNA is TGCAGTGCTCCCCCTGGGCAGGGGAACACTGAAGCTTTCTTT. Encoded protein: CSAPPGQGNTEAFF.

V and J are TRBV18 and TRBJ2-5, with D perhaps matching TRBD2 (6 bases). Between the trimmed V and J ends, which lost 0 bases and 3 bases, there was a span of 11 bases. CDR1 is KGHSH and CDR2 is LQKENI in the germline V gene. This CDR3 is 15 amino acids long. This CDR3 reads CASSPPAGIKETQYF. The CDR3 DNA is TGTGCCAGCTCACCACCGGCGGGGATTAAAGAGACCCAGTACTTC.

The chain recombines TRBV14 with TRBJ1-1; D is possibly TRBD1 (5 bases). Between the trimmed V and J ends, which lost 4 bases and 4 bases, there was a span of 13 bases. CDR3 length: 14 residues. Germline loops: CDR1 SGHDN, CDR2 FVKESK. CDR3 amino acids: CASSLQGSATEAFF. The CDR3 nucleotides read TGTGCCAGCAGCCTCCAGGGAAGTGCCACTGAAGCTTTCTTT.